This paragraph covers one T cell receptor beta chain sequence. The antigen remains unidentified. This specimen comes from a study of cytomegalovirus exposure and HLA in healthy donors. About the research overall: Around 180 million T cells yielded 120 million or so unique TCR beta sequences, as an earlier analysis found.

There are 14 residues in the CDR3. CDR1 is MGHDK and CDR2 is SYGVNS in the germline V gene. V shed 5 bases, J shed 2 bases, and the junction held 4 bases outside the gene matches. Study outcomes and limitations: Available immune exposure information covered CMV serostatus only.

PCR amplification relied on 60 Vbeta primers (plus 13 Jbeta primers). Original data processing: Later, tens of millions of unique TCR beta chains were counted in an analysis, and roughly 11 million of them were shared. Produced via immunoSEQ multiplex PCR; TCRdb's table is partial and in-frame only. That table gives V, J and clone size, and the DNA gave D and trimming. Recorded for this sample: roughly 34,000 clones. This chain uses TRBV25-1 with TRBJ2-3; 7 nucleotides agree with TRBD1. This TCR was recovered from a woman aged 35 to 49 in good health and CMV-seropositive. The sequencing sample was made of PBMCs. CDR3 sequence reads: CASSKQGFTDTQYF. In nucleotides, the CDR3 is TGTGCCAGCAGTAAACAGGGGTTCACAGATACGCAGTATTTT.